The present T cell receptor (beta chain) was sequenced within a study of PD-L1 blockade in urothelial cancer. Every PCR was spiked with synthetic TCR analog templates. Here immunoSEQ multiplex PCR was the method, and the copy in TCRdb shows in-frame clones only, minus some. In the table there are around 110,000 clones, approximately 90% of which are singletons. CDR3 length equals 15 residues. The V and J ends lost 6 bases and 1 base respectively, with 13 bases between them. Looked up from germline, CDR1 is MNHEY and CDR2 is SVGAGI. Documented time point: peripheral blood 6 weeks after treatment start. Locally advanced or metastatic urothelial carcinoma was diagnosed in the patients. Peripheral blood mononuclear cells were collected from every patient before and during treatment, yielding between 1 and 8 samples per patient.

The sequence was collected from a man in his 60s with urothelial cancer. The sequences come from PBMCs, collected around atezolizumab (anti-PD-L1) treatment. The chain links TRBV6-5 to TRBJ1-5, with D tentatively TRBD1 (6 bases). The CDR3 DNA reads TGTGCCAGCAGGCCGACAGGTCGGAGCAATCAGCCCCAGCATTTT. Protein sequence: CASRPTGRSNQPQHF.